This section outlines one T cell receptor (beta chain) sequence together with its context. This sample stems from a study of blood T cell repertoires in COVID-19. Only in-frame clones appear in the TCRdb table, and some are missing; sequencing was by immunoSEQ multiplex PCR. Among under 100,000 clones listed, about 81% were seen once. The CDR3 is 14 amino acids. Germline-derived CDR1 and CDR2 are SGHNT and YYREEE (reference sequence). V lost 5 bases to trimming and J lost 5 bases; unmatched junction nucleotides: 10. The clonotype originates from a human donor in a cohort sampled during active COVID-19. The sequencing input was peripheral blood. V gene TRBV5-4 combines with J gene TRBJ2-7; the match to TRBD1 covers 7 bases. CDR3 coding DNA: TGTGCCAGCAGGTTTTCACAGGGGTCCCACGAGCAGTACTTC. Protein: CASRFSQGSHEQYF.